These 20 T cell receptor beta chains originate from one sample sequenced in a study of control samples from healthy donors and cancer patients. The table came from immunoSEQ multiplex PCR; TCRdb's copy has only in-frame clones and leaves some out. The sample contains roughly 63,000 clones, around 90% of which appear only once. Sequenced material: PBMCs. The receptors derive from a man aged 55 to 70 with colorectal cancer.

The chain is built from TRBV5-6 and TRBJ1-5; maybe TRBD1 (5 bases). The germline gives CDR1 SGHDT, CDR2 YYEEEE. V was shortened by 1 base and J by 1 base, with 9 bases between the two germline ends. This CDR3 spans 15 amino acids. Written as DNA, the CDR3 is TGTGCCAGCAGCTTGAGAGGGGCGAGCAATCAGCCCCAGCATTTT. Residues: CASSLRGASNQPQHF.

V and J are TRBV2 and TRBJ1-6; D gene ambiguous. This CDR3 spans 14 amino acids. Trimming left V 1 base short and J 9 bases short, with 10 bases between. The V gene's germline CDR1 is SNHLY and CDR2 FYNNEI. The CDR3 here is CASSEEGLRSPLHF. The CDR3 coding sequence is TGTGCCAGCAGTGAAGAAGGGTTACGTTCACCCCTCCACTTT.

This chain uses TRBV19 with TRBJ2-2; 7 bases fit TRBD2. This CDR3 comprises 12 residues. The germline V gene encodes CDR1 LNHDA and CDR2 SQIVND (reference sequence). V shed 7 bases and J 6 bases; nucleotides not matched to a gene: 2. CDR3 region: CASNRGAGELFF. The CDR3 nucleotides read TGTGCCAGTAATCGGGGGGCCGGGGAGCTGTTTTTT.

This rearrangement joins TRBV2 to TRBJ2-3; 8 bases are shared with TRBD1. In germline, CDR1 is SNHLY, CDR2 FYNNEI. The length of the CDR3 is 15 residues. Germline trimming cut 6 bases from V and 1 base from J; bases unmatched to any gene: 6. CDR3 bases: TGTGCCAGCAGGCAAACAGGGGGAGGCACAGATACGCAGTATTTT. Encoded protein: CASRQTGGGTDTQYF.

The V and J genes are TRBV28 and TRBJ2-2, with 10 bases aligning to TRBD2. The length of the CDR3 is 21 residues. Germline values: CDR1 MDHEN, CDR2 SYDVKM. J gave up 1 base and V 1 base, and 15 bases lay outside the gene matches. CDR3 nucleotide sequence: TGTGCCAGCAGTTTATCGGGGCTTTGGCTAGCGGGGGTAGAGAACACCGGGGAGCTGTTTTTT. Translating gives CASSLSGLWLAGVENTGELFF.

The chain carries TRBV12-3 or TRBV12-4 and TRBJ2-7, with 7 bases matching TRBD2. The CDR3 spans 13 residues. V gave up 8 bases and J gave up 4 bases; unmatched junction bases: 8. Here the CDR3 DNA reads TGTGCCAGCGGCCGAGGGAGGGGATACGAGCAGTACTTC. As protein: CASGRGRGYEQYF.

This sequence joins TRBV3-1 (or the pseudogene TRBV3-2) and TRBJ1-5; tentatively, D is TRBD1 (6 bases). The CDR3 totals 15 residues. CDR1 and CDR2 from the germline V gene are LGHDT and YNNKEL (reference sequence). V lost 4 bases and J lost 4, with 14 bases in between. The CDR3 loop is CASSPGDIRNQPQHF. In DNA, the CDR3 is TGTGCCAGCAGCCCCGGGGACATTCGGAATCAGCCCCAGCATTTT.

The rearrangement uses TRBV7-2 and TRBJ2-1; the match to TRBD1 covers 9 bases. V lost 5 bases to trimming and J lost 4 bases; unmatched junction nucleotides: 3. Germline CDR1 SGHTA, CDR2 FQGNSA. The CDR3 consists of 14 residues. In nucleotides, the CDR3 is TGTGCCAGCAGCGGACAGGGGCTATACAATGAGCAGTTCTTC. Translated: CASSGQGLYNEQFF.

The chain uses TRBV11-1 and TRBJ2-1, with 10 nucleotides matching TRBD1. The CDR3 is 16 amino acids. CDR1 and CDR2 from the germline V gene are SGHAT and FQDESV (reference sequence). After removal of 4 bases from V and 5 bases from J, the junction contained 8 bases not matched to a gene. The CDR3 sequence is CASSSPGTGANNEQFF. The CDR3 DNA sequence: TGTGCCAGCAGCTCCCCCGGGACAGGGGCGAACAATGAGCAGTTCTTC.

The CDR3 region is CASSSDTTYEQYF. The CDR3 nucleotides are TGTGCCAGCAGTTCTGACACCACCTACGAGCAGTACTTC. V and J are TRBV6-6 and TRBJ2-7; D is uncertain. Germline values: CDR1 MNHNY, CDR2 SVGAGI (reference sequence). The CDR3 is 13 residues long. V was cut by 4 bases and J by 2 bases, with 9 bases left in between.

The chain joins TRBV6-5 to TRBJ2-7, with TRBD1 matching over 7 bases. This CDR3 has 15 amino acids. CDR1 is MNHEY and CDR2 is SVGAGI in the germline V gene. Trimming took 2 bases from V and 0 from J; bases not matched to a gene: 4. CDR3 sequence reads: CASSYRTGSSYEQYF. CDR3 bases: TGTGCCAGCAGTTACCGGACAGGCAGCTCCTACGAGCAGTACTTC.

This chain connects TRBV11-3 to TRBJ2-5; D may be TRBD2 (6 bases). Germline assignment: CDR1 SGHNT and CDR2 YENEEA. Trimming left V 5 bases short and J 5 bases short, with 12 bases between. The CDR3 length is 13 residues. In nucleotides, the CDR3 is TGTGCCAGCAGCGCCCGGGGGAGTGAGACCCAGTACTTC. Its protein is CASSARGSETQYF.

This chain links TRBV27 with TRBJ1-3; TRBD1 matches at 9 bases. The CDR3 length is 15 residues. The junction had 7 bases not matched to a gene; V was cut back by 6 bases and J by 4 bases. Germline lookup yields CDR1 MNHEY and CDR2 SMNVEV (reference sequence). The CDR3, as DNA: TGTGCCAGCAGCCCACAGGGGGCGTACGGAAACACCATATATTTT. Its translation: CASSPQGAYGNTIYF.

This chain links TRBV28 with TRBJ2-7; 11 nucleotides align to TRBD2. CDR1 MDHEN and CDR2 SYDVKM come from the germline V gene. V was clipped by 7 bases and J by 2 bases; unmatched bases: 7. This CDR3 contains 15 residues. CDR3 sequence: CASKQLAGETYEQYF. The DNA of the CDR3 is TGTGCCAGCAAACAACTAGCGGGGGAAACCTACGAGCAGTACTTC.

V gene TRBV2 combines with J gene TRBJ1-1; D is undetermined. The CDR3 contains 12 residues. Germline V gives CDR1 SNHLY, CDR2 FYNNEI. V lost 4 bases, J lost 7 bases, and 10 bases lay in between. Here the CDR3 reads CASSVLRNEAFF. CDR3 nucleotide sequence: TGTGCCAGCAGTGTTTTGAGGAATGAAGCTTTCTTT.

The V gene is TRBV2, the J gene TRBJ1-5; D gene unclear. The germline gives CDR1 SNHLY, CDR2 FYNNEI. V gave up 4 bases and J gave up 0 bases, with 10 bases separating them. CDR3 length: 15 amino acids. The CDR3 DNA is TGTGCCAGCAGTGCCGTGGGATTTAGCAATCAGCCCCAGCATTTT. This encodes CASSAVGFSNQPQHF.

The chain carries TRBV6-5 and TRBJ2-7; a possible D gene is TRBD2 (6 bases). Germline V gene lookup returns CDR1 MNHEY and CDR2 SVGAGI. The CDR3 totals 14 residues. With 0 bases removed from V and 7 bases from J, the gap between germline ends came to 13 bases. The CDR3 is CASSYSAGLDEQYF. The CDR3 coding sequence is TGTGCCAGCAGTTACTCGGCGGGGCTTGATGAGCAGTACTTC.

V gene TRBV5-1 combines with J gene TRBJ2-7; a possible D gene is TRBD1 (6 bases). The CDR3 extends over 15 amino acids. V lost 3 bases and J 7 bases, leaving 20 bases between the germline ends. The germline CDR1 and CDR2 sequences are SGHRS and YFSETQ. CDR3 bases: TGCGCCAGCAGCTCGAGGGGGAGAGGGGGTAGTGAGCAGTACTTC. Amino acid sequence: CASSSRGRGGSEQYF.

The chain joins TRBV18 to TRBJ2-1; D gene uncertain. The length of the CDR3 is 13 residues. V was pared by 1 base and J by 10 bases, with 11 bases between. Germline CDR1 and CDR2: KGHSH and LQKENI. The CDR3: CASSPRNGLEQFF. DNA for the CDR3: TGTGCCAGCTCACCACGAAACGGGTTAGAGCAGTTCTTC.

This chain connects TRBV5-4 to TRBJ2-7; 8 bases match TRBD2. From germline, CDR1 is SGHNT and CDR2 YYREEE (reference sequence). Losses at the gene ends were 4 bases for V and 1 base for J; bases not matched to a gene: 4. This CDR3 has 14 amino acids. In DNA form, the CDR3 reads TGTGCCAGCAGCAATAGCGGGGCGTCCTACGAGCAGTACTTC. Residues: CASSNSGASYEQYF.